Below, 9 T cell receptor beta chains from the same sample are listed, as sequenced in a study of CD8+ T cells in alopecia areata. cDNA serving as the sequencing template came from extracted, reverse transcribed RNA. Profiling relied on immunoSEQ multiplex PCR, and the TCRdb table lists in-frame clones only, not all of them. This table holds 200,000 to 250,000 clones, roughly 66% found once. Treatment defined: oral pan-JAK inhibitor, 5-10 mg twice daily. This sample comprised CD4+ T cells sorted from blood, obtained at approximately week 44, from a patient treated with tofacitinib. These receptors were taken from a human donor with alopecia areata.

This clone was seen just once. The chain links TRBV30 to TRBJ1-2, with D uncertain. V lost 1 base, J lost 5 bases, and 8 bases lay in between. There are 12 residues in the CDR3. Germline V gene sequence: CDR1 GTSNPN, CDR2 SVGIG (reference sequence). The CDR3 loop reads CAWSEITYGYTF. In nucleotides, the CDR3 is TGTGCCTGGAGTGAGATAACTTATGGCTACACCTTC.

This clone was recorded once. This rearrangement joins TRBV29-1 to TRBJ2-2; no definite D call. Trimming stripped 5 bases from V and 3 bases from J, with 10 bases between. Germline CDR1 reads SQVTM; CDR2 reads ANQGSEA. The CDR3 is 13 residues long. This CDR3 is CSVRPTDTGELFF. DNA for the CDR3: TGCAGCGTTCGCCCTACAGACACCGGGGAGCTGTTTTTT.

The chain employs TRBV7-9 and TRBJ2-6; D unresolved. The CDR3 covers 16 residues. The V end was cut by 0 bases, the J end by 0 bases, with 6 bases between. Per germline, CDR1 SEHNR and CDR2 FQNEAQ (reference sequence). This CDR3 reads CASSLALISGANVLTF. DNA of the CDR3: TGTGCCAGCAGCTTAGCGTTGATCTCTGGGGCCAACGTCCTGACTTTC.

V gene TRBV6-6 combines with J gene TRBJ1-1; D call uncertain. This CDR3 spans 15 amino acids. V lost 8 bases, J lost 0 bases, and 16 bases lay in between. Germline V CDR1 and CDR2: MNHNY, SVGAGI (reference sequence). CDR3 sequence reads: CASVNRGGLNTEAFF. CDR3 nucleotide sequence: TGTGCCAGCGTAAATCGGGGAGGGTTGAACACTGAAGCTTTCTTT.

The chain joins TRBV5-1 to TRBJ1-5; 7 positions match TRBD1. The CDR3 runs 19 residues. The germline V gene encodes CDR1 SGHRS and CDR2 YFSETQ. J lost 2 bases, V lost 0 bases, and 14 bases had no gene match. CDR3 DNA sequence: TGCGCCAGCAGCTTGGAGCCCCCGGGTAGGGGGCTAGGCAATCAGCCCCAGCATTTT. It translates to CASSLEPPGRGLGNQPQHF. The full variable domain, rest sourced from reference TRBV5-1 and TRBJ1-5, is KAGVTQTPRYLIKTRGQQVTLSCSPISGHRSVSWYQQTPGQGLQFLFEYFSETQRNKGNFPGRFSGRQFSNSRSEMNVSTLELGDSALYLCASSLEPPGRGLGNQPQHFGDGTRLSIL.

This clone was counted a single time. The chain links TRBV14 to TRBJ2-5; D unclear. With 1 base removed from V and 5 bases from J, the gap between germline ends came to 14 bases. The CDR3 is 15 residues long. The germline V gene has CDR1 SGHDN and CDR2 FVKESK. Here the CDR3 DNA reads TGTGCCAGCAGCCAAGGACTCCACTTGAGGGAGACCCAGTACTTC. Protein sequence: CASSQGLHLRETQYF.

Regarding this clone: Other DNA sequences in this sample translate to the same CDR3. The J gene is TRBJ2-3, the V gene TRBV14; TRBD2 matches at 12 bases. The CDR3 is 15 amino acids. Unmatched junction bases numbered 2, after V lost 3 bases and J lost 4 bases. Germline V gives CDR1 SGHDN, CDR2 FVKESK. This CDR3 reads CASSQRTSGADTQYF. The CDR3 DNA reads TGTGCCAGCAGCCAGCGGACTAGCGGGGCAGATACGCAGTATTTT.

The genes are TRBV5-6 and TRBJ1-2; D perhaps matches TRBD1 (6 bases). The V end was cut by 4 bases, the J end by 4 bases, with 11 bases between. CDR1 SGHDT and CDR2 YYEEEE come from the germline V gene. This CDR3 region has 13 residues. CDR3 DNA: TGTGCCAGCAGCCGGACAGCTACCTATGGCTACACCTTC. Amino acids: CASSRTATYGYTF.

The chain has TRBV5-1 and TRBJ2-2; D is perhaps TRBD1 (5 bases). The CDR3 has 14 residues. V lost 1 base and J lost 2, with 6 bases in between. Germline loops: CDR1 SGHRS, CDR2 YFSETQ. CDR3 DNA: TGCGCCAGCAGCTTGCAGGGTAACACCGGGGAGCTGTTTTTT. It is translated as CASSLQGNTGELFF.